This passage covers 26 T cell receptor beta chains from one sample sequenced in a study of T-cell reconstitution after alpha-beta-depleted transplantation in children. It was with unique molecular identifiers that the TCRbeta library was prepared. TCRdb analysed the PCR reads with MiXCR anew, one entry per CDR3 protein. Of over 300,000 distinct CDR3 sequences listed, under 13% were seen once; the top ten hold 2% to 2.5%. Sequenced here: PBMCs from the stem cell graft donor, sampled from the stem cell graft. The receptors originated from a human donor who donated a stem cell graft to a child with acute lymphoblastic leukemia.

Many counts were recorded for this clonotype. The chain recombines TRBV4-2 with TRBJ2-7; TRBD2 aligns across 13 bases. Losses at the gene ends were 0 bases for V and 3 bases for J; bases not matched to a gene: 2. Germline V gene lookup returns CDR1 LGHNA and CDR2 YNFKEQ. This CDR3 contains 16 residues. The CDR3 region has the DNA TGTGCCAGCAGCCAAGATCGACTAGCGGGAGGCTACGAGCAGTACTTC. Translated, it gives CASSQDRLAGGYEQYF.

The table lists this clonotype with many counts. The chain recombines TRBV7-9 with TRBJ2-7, with 10 bases aligning to TRBD1. The CDR3 has 15 residues. Trimming cost V 3 bases and J 6 bases; bases outside gene matches: 8. Germline CDR1 is SEHNR and CDR2 is FQNEAQ (reference sequence). CDR3 residues: CASSFNPGQGIEQYF. In nucleotides, the CDR3 is TGTGCCAGCAGCTTTAATCCGGGACAGGGGATCGAGCAGTACTTC.

The chain joins TRBV20-1 to TRBJ2-7, with no clear D. Germline V gene lookup returns CDR1 DFQATT and CDR2 SNEGSKA (reference sequence). The CDR3 runs to 12 residues. Trimming took off 3 bases at V and 6 bases at J, with 12 bases between the two ends. The CDR3 bases are TGCAGTGCTAGCCATGTAACCGTCGAGCAGTACTTC. This codes for CSASHVTVEQYF.

In its sample, this clonotype was seen a few times. The chain employs TRBV10-3 and TRBJ1-4; 7 nucleotides line up with TRBD1. CDR3 length equals 15 residues. With V trimmed by 0 bases and J by 2 bases, 0 bases remained unmatched. Per germline, CDR1 ENHRY and CDR2 SYGVKD. CDR3: CAISESQGTNEKLFF. For the CDR3, the DNA is TGTGCCATCAGTGAGTCACAGGGGACTAATGAAAAACTGTTTTTT.

This clonotype was counted many times. The chain recombines TRBV5-6 with TRBJ2-1, with D possibly TRBD1 on 5 matching bases. Germline-derived CDR1 and CDR2 are SGHDT and YYEEEE. V was shortened by 1 base and J by 0 bases, with 8 bases between the two germline ends. This CDR3 is 15 amino acids long. This chain's CDR3 is CASSLLQASYNEQFF. The CDR3 DNA reads TGTGCCAGCAGCTTGTTACAGGCCTCCTACAATGAGCAGTTCTTC. Full variable domain (missing parts from reference TRBV5-6 and TRBJ2-1): DAGVTQSPTHLIKTRGQQVTLRCSPKSGHDTVSWYQQALGQGPQFIFQYYEEEERQRGNFPDRFSGHQFPNYSSELNVNALLLGDSALYLCASSLLQASYNEQFFGPGTRLTVL.

This clonotype was found a few times. The rearrangement uses TRBV5-1 and TRBJ1-2; 7 bases align to TRBD1. The CDR3 contains 14 residues. V was pared by 4 bases and J by 2 bases, with 5 bases of the junction left unmatched. CDR1 is SGHRS and CDR2 is YFSETQ in the germline V gene. The CDR3 region is CASSLTTGNYGYTF. The CDR3 DNA reads TGCGCCAGCAGCCTCACGACAGGGAACTATGGCTACACCTTC.

The chain employs TRBV7-2 and TRBJ2-2; 12 bases match TRBD2. The CDR3 runs to 16 residues. The V and J ends lost 5 bases and 5 bases, in that order; junction bases with no gene match: 6. Germline loops: CDR1 SGHTA, CDR2 FQGNSA. The DNA for the CDR3 is TGTGCCAGCAGCCAGCTAGCGGGAGGGATAACCGGGGAGCTGTTTTTT. This sequence encodes CASSQLAGGITGELFF.

This clonotype was seen repeatedly, ten times or more. V usage is TRBV7-9 and J usage is TRBJ2-1, with 7 bases fitting TRBD2. Trimming took 4 bases from V and 2 from J; bases not matched to a gene: 8. This CDR3 is built from 16 residues. Per the germline V gene, CDR1 is SEHNR and CDR2 is FQNEAQ (reference sequence). CDR3 protein: CASSSPGGSPYNEQFF. In DNA form, the CDR3 reads TGTGCCAGCAGCTCCCCTGGCGGGAGCCCCTACAATGAGCAGTTCTTC.

Only a few counts were recorded for this clonotype. The chain is built from TRBV7-6 and TRBJ2-3; possible D gene TRBD1, 6 bases. CDR3 length: 16 residues. Trimming stripped 4 bases from V and 2 bases from J, with 16 bases between. Germline CDR1 and CDR2: SGHVS and FNYEAQ. The CDR3 sequence: CASSYSTGTNTDTQYF. The CDR3 DNA follows: TGTGCCAGCAGCTATTCAACAGGGACCAACACAGATACGCAGTATTTT.

As concerns this clonotype: Sequence at one end of the junction differs from germline and may be a read error. CDR3 in amino acids: CCATRGASGKQETQYF. As DNA, the CDR3 is TGCTGTGCTACCCGTGGGGCTAGCGGTAAACAAGAGACCCAGTACTTC. This chain joins TRBV20-1 and TRBJ2-5; 7 bases agree with TRBD2. The CDR3 sequence is 16 residues long. Germline V gives CDR1 DFQATT, CDR2 SNEGSKA (reference sequence).

This rearrangement joins TRBV7-3 to TRBJ2-6; possibly TRBD2 for D (5 bases). Looked up from germline, CDR1 is SGHTA and CDR2 is FQGTGA. This CDR3 has 17 residues. Deletions cut 4 bases from V and 3 bases from J, with 16 bases between. CDR3 sequence: CASSSGNWGVGANVLTF. Here the CDR3 DNA reads TGTGCCAGCAGCTCCGGAAACTGGGGAGTTGGGGCCAACGTCCTGACTTTC.

This clonotype was recorded at least ten times. The J gene is TRBJ2-1, the V gene TRBV7-9, with TRBD2 identical over 8 bases. This CDR3 has 17 amino acids. Germline-derived CDR1 and CDR2 are SEHNR and FQNEAQ (reference sequence). The J segment lost 4 bases and the V segment lost 4 bases, leaving 12 bases of the junction unmatched. This chain's CDR3 is CASSSPSLAGLYNEQFF. CDR3 sequence (DNA): TGTGCCAGCAGCTCACCCTCTTTAGCGGGGTTATACAATGAGCAGTTCTTC.

This clonotype was picked up a small number of times. This chain links TRBV5-1 with TRBJ2-1, with TRBD2 as a possible D gene (6 bases). The ends were cut back, 2 bases at V and 7 bases at J, with 13 bases in the middle. Germline CDR1 and CDR2: SGHRS and YFSETQ. The CDR3 totals 14 residues. CDR3: CASSFGGSTNEQFF. CDR3 DNA: TGCGCCAGCAGCTTCGGGGGATCGACGAATGAGCAGTTCTTC.

This clonotype was recorded at least ten times. This sequence joins TRBV7-2 and TRBJ1-1; 7 nucleotides agree with TRBD1. Trimming cost V 5 bases and J 1 base; bases outside gene matches: 4. The CDR3 spans 14 residues. CDR1 and CDR2 from the germline V gene are SGHTA and FQGNSA. CDR3 sequence: CASSQTGRNTEAFF. The DNA of the CDR3 is TGTGCCAGCAGCCAGACAGGGAGGAACACTGAAGCTTTCTTT.

The chain joins TRBV4-1 to TRBJ2-2; TRBD2 matches 14 bases. This CDR3 comprises 17 residues. V dropped 6 bases and J dropped 0; count of bases not matched to a gene: 3. CDR1 is MGHRA and CDR2 is YSYEKL in the germline V gene. In nucleotides, the CDR3 is TGCGCCAGCAGACCGACTAGCGGGAGGGCGAACACCGGGGAGCTGTTTTTT. Protein: CASRPTSGRANTGELFF.

As to this clonotype: One base away lies a much larger clone, so this may be a sequencing read error. The chain joins TRBV4-3 to TRBJ2-3; 10 positions agree with TRBD2. CDR1 is LGHNA, CDR2 YSLEER, per germline. CDR3 length equals 16 residues. CDR3 amino acids: CASSLLLAGVVDTHYF. Here the CDR3 DNA reads TGCGCCAGCAGCCTCCTTCTAGCGGGAGTAGTTGATACGCATTATTTT.

This clonotype showed up many times. V usage is TRBV7-6 and J usage is TRBJ2-4; the D gene is possibly TRBD2 (6 bases). Looked up from germline, CDR1 is SGHVS and CDR2 is FNYEAQ. CDR3 length: 14 residues. V lost 1 base and J lost 7, with 11 bases in between. Here the CDR3 reads CASSLGPGGNIQYF. Written as DNA, the CDR3 is TGTGCCAGCAGCTTAGGCCCTGGGGGGAACATTCAGTACTTC.

The rearrangement joins TRBV7-2 to TRBJ2-1; 8 nucleotides agree with TRBD1. Germline V gives CDR1 SGHTA, CDR2 FQGNSA. The trim removed 6 bases at V and 1 base at J, leaving 14 bases unmatched. This CDR3 contains 18 residues. The CDR3 here is CASRRRVRDRTSYNEQFF. In DNA, the CDR3 is TGTGCCAGCAGGCGTAGGGTGCGGGACAGGACGTCCTACAATGAGCAGTTCTTC.

This clonotype was seen a handful of times. V gene TRBV7-2 combines with J gene TRBJ2-7; 7 bases line up with TRBD2. V shed 1 base, J shed 8 bases, and the junction held 8 bases outside the gene matches. The germline V gene encodes CDR1 SGHTA and CDR2 FQGNSA. There are 14 residues in the CDR3. For the CDR3, the DNA is TGTGCCAGCAGCTTAGGCGGGGGAGACGTAAAGCAGTACTTC. Translated, it gives CASSLGGGDVKQYF. The complete variable domain, with remaining parts taken from reference TRBV7-2 and TRBJ2-7, reads GAGVSQSPSNKVTEKGKDVELRCDPISGHTALYWYRQSLGQGLEFLIYFQGNSAPDKSGLPSDRFSAERTGGSVSTLTIQRTQQEDSAVYLCASSLGGGDVKQYFGPGTRLTVT.

This clonotype has more than one count but fewer than ten. This chain connects TRBV12-3 or TRBV12-4 to TRBJ2-5, with a possible D match to TRBD2 (6 bases). The CDR3 contains 14 residues. Trimming left V 6 bases short and J 4 bases short, with 15 bases between. CDR3 amino acids: CASSLRDLLETQYF. The CDR3 bases are TGTGCCAGCAGCCTCCGGGACTTATTAGAGACCCAGTACTTC.

The J gene is TRBJ1-2, the V gene TRBV28; D perhaps matches TRBD1 (5 bases). The CDR3 covers 14 residues. Germline CDR1 is MDHEN and CDR2 is SYDVKM. V lost 7 bases, J lost 2 bases, and 14 bases lay in between. The CDR3 coding sequence is TGTGCCAGCACCCTCCCAGGGTTAAACTATGGCTACACCTTC. Translating it yields CASTLPGLNYGYTF.

In its sample, this clonotype was seen a few times. This chain links TRBV5-1 with TRBJ2-3; D gene unclear. The CDR3 totals 14 residues. From germline, CDR1 is SGHRS and CDR2 YFSETQ. V lost 0 bases to trimming and J lost 8 bases, with 13 bases between them. The CDR3 bases are TGCGCCAGCAGCTTGGGAACACGAACGAGTACGCAGTATTTT. This encodes CASSLGTRTSTQYF.

This chain connects TRBV7-2 to TRBJ1-1, with 7 bases identical to TRBD1. The CDR3 is 14 amino acids. CDR1 is SGHTA and CDR2 is FQGNSA in the germline V gene. Trimming took 2 bases from V and 8 from J; bases not matched to a gene: 8. The CDR3 sequence is CASSLRQGFTEAFF. The CDR3 DNA reads TGTGCCAGCAGCTTAAGACAGGGCTTTACCGAAGCTTTCTTT.

A few counts support this clonotype. V and J are TRBV28 and TRBJ1-4; D is ambiguous. This CDR3 is built from 14 residues. Germline CDR1 reads MDHEN; CDR2 reads SYDVKM. Trimming took off 6 bases at V and 4 bases at J, with 12 bases between the two ends. The CDR3 protein is CASSHGLNNEKLFF. CDR3 sequence (DNA): TGTGCCAGCAGCCACGGACTTAATAATGAAAAACTGTTTTTT.

This clonotype has more than one count but fewer than ten. This chain joins TRBV28 and TRBJ1-5; the D gene is possibly TRBD1 (5 bases). Germline V gene data show CDR1 as MDHEN and CDR2 as SYDVKM. V lost 2 bases and J lost 9, with 14 bases in between. This CDR3 contains 14 residues. The CDR3, as DNA: TGTGCCAGCAGTTTACCTACGGGGGGGTCGCCCCAGCATTTT. It encodes CASSLPTGGSPQHF.

This clonotype came up a few times. The rearrangement links TRBV7-3 to TRBJ1-1; D might be TRBD1 (6 bases). V lost 3 bases and J lost 5, with 16 bases in between. Germline assignment: CDR1 SGHTA and CDR2 FQGTGA. CDR3 size: 15 residues. The CDR3 DNA is TGTGCCAGCAGCTTTACGGGGGCAGGGAGGACTGAAGCTTTCTTT. Its protein is CASSFTGAGRTEAFF.